This entry features one TCR beta chain sequence. Its target is unknown. This entry belongs to a study of OX40 agonist ivuxolimab in advanced cancers. Study-level points and caveats: CD4+ T cells averaged fewer expanded clones than CD8+ T cells.

Assay used: immunoSEQ multiplex PCR; TCRdb lists only in-frame clones, some missing. The table shows tens of thousands of clones, with just under 90% occurring only once. This CDR3 contains 15 residues. From germline, CDR1 is ENHRY and CDR2 SYGVKD. Trimming removed 4 bases from V and 3 bases from J, with 14 bases in between. The receptor comes from an adult with an advanced solid tumor such as melanoma, head and neck, liver or kidney cancer. The specimen comprised CD4+ or CD8+ T cells sorted from blood, sampled in a trial of the OX40 agonist ivuxolimab. The gene calls are TRBV10-3 and TRBJ2-3; D might be TRBD2 (6 bases). The CDR3: CAISGLALGTDTQYF. CDR3 bases: TGTGCCATCAGTGGGCTAGCGTTAGGAACAGATACGCAGTATTTT.